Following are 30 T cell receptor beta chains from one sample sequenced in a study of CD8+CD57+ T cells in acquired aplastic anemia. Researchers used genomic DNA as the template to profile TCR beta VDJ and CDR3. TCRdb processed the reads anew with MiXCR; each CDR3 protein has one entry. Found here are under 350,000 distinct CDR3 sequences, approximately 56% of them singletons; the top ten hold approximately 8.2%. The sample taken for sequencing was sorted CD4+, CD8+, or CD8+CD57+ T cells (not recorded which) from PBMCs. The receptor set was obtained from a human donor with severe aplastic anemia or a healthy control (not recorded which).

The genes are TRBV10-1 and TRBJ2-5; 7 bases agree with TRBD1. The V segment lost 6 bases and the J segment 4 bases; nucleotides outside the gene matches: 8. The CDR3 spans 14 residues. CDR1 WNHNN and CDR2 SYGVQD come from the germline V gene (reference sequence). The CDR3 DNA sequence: TGCGCCAGCAGCGAATCTTACAGGGGAGAGACCCAGTACTTC. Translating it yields CASSESYRGETQYF.

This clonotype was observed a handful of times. CDR3 in amino acids: CASSWDRETVTEAFF. Written as DNA, the CDR3 is TGCGCCAGCAGTTGGGACAGGGAGACGGTAACTGAAGCTTTCTTT. The chain joins TRBV10-2 to TRBJ1-1, with TRBD1 matching over 9 bases. With V trimmed by 5 bases and J by 5 bases, 9 bases remained unmatched. The CDR3 sequence is 15 residues long. Per the germline V gene, CDR1 is WSHSY and CDR2 is SAAADI.

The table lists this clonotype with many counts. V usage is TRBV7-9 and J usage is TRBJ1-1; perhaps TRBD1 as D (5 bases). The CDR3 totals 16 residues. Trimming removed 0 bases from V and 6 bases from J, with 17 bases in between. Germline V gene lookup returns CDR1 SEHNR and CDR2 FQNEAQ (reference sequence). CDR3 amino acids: CASSLAQGYFDSEAFF. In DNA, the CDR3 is TGTGCCAGCAGCTTAGCCCAGGGCTACTTCGACTCTGAAGCTTTCTTT.

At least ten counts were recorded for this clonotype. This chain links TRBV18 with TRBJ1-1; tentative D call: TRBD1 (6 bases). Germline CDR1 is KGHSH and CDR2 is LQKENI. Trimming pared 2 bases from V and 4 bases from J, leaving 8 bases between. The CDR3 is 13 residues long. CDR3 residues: CASSPTGITEAFF. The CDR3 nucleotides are TGTGCCAGCTCACCAACAGGGATCACTGAAGCTTTCTTT.

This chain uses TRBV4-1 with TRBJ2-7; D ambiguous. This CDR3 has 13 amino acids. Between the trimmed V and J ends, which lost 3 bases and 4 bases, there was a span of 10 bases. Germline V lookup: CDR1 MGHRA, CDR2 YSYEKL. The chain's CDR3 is CASSQVYRYEQYF. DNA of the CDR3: TGCGCCAGCAGCCAGGTCTACCGTTACGAGCAGTACTTC.

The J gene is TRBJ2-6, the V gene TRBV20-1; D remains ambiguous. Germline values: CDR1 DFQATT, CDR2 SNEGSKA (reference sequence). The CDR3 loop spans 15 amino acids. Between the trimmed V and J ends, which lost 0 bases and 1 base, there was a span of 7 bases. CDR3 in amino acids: CSARDGLSGANVLTF. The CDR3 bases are TGCAGTGCTAGAGATGGGTTATCTGGGGCCAACGTCCTGACTTTC.

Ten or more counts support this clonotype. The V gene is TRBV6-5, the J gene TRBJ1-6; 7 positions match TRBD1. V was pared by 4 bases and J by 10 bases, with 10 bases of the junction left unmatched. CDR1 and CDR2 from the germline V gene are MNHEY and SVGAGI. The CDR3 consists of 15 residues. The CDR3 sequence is CASSFSRDSRSPLHF. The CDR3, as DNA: TGTGCCAGCAGTTTCAGCCGGGACAGCCGGTCACCCCTCCACTTT.

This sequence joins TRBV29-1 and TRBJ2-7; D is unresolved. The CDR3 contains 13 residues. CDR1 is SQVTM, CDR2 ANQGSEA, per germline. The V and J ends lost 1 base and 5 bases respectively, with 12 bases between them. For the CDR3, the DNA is TGCAGCGTTGAAGGCGGCAGCGCCAACGAGCAGTACTTC. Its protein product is CSVEGGSANEQYF.

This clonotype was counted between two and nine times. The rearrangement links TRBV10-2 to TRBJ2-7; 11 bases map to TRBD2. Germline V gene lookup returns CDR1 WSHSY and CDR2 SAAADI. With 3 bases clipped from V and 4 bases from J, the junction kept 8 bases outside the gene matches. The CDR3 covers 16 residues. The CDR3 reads CASSDRVAGGTYEQYF. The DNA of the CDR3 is TGCGCCAGCAGTGACCGTGTAGCGGGAGGGACATACGAGCAGTACTTC.

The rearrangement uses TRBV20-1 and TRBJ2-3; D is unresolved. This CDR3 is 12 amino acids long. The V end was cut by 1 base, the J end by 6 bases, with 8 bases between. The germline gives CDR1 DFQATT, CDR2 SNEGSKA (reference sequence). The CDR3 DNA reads TGCAGTGCTAGAGGGCCAGCGGATACGCAGTATTTT. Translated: CSARGPADTQYF.

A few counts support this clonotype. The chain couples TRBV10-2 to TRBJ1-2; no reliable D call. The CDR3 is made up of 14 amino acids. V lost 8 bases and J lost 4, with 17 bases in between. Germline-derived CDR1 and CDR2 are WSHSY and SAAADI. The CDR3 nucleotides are TGCGCCAGCTGGCTCGGTGAAGGGAGCTATGGCTACACCTTC. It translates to CASWLGEGSYGYTF.

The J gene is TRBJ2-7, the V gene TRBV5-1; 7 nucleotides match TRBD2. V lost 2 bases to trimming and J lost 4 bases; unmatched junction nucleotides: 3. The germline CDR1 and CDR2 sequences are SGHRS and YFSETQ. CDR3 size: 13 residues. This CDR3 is CASSFREGYEQYF. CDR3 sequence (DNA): TGCGCCAGCAGCTTTAGGGAGGGGTACGAGCAGTACTTC.

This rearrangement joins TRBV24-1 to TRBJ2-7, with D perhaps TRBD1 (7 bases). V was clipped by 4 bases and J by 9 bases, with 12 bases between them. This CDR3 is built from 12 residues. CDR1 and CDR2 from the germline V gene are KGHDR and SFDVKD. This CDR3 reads CATSEGQGGQYF. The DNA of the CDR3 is TGTGCCACCAGTGAGGGCCAGGGGGGGCAGTACTTC.

CDR3 sequence reads: CASSYRPGLASDEQYF. DNA of the CDR3: TGTGCCAGCAGTTATCGACCGGGACTAGCGTCGGACGAGCAGTACTTC. This sequence joins TRBV28 and TRBJ2-7, with 10 positions matching TRBD2. The CDR3 loop spans 16 amino acids. V was pared by 4 bases and J by 5 bases, with 11 bases of the junction left unmatched. CDR1 MDHEN and CDR2 SYDVKM come from the germline V gene.

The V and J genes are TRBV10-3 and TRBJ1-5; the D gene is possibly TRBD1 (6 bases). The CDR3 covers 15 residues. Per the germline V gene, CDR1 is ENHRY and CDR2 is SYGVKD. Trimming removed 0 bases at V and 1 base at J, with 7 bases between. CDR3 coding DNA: TGTGCCATCAGTGAGTCAGGGGGAAGCAATCAGCCCCAGCATTTT. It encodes CAISESGGSNQPQHF.

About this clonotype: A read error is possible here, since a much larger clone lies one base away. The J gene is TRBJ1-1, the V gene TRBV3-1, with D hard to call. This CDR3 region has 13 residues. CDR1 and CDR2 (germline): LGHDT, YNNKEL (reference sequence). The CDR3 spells CASSQVAVTETFF. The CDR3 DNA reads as TGTGCCAGCAGCCAAGTTGCGGTGACTGAAACTTTCTTT.

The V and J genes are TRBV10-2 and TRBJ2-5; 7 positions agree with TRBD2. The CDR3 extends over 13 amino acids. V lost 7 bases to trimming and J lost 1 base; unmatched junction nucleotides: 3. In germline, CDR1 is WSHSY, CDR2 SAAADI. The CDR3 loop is CASTGLVQETQYF. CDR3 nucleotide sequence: TGCGCCAGCACTGGACTAGTCCAAGAGACCCAGTACTTC.

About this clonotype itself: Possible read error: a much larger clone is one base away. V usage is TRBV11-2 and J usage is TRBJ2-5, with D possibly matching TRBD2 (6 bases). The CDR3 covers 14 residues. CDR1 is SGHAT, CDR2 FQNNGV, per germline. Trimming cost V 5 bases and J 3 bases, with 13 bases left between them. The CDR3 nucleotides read TGTGCCAGCAGCCAGATGCCGGGGGAAGAGACCCAGTACTTC. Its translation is CASSQMPGEETQYF.

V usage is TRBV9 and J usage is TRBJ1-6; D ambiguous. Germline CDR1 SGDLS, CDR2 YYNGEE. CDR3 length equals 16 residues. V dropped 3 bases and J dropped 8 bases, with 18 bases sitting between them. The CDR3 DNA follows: TGTGCCAGCAGCGCGTCCCCGACCCTGGTGGATTCACCCCTCCACTTT. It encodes CASSASPTLVDSPLHF.

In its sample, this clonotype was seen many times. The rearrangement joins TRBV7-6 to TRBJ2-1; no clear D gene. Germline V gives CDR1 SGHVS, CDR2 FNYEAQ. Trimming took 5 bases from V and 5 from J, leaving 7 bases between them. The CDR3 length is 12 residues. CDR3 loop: CASSLLNNEQFF. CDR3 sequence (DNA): TGTGCCAGCAGCCTCCTAAACAATGAGCAGTTCTTC.

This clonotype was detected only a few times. The DNA for the CDR3 is TGCGCCAGCAGCTTGGCCGCGGGGAGTGCCGGGGAGCTGTTTTTT. Its protein product is CASSLAAGSAGELFF. The genes are TRBV5-1 and TRBJ2-2, with D possibly being TRBD2 (6 bases). The CDR3 contains 15 residues. V was cut by 0 bases and J by 6 bases, with 12 bases left in between. CDR1 is SGHRS, CDR2 YFSETQ, per germline.

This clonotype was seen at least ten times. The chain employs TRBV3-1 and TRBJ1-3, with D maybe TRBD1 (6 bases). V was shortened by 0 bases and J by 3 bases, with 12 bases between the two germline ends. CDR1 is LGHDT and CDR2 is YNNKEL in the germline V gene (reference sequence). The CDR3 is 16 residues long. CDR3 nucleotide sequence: TGTGCCAGCAGCCAAGATCTGGGGGCTGGTGGAAACACCATATATTTT. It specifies CASSQDLGAGGNTIYF.

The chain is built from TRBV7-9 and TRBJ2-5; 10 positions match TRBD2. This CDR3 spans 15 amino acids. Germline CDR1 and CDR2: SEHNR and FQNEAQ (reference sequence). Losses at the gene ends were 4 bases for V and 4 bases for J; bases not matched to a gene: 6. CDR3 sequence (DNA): TGTGCCAGCAGCTATAGCGGGGGGAGCACAGAGACCCAGTACTTC. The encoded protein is CASSYSGGSTETQYF.

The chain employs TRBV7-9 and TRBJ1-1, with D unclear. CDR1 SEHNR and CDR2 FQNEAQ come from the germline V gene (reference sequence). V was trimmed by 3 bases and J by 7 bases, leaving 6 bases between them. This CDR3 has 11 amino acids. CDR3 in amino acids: CASSFMGEAFF. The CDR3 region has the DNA TGTGCCAGCAGCTTTATGGGTGAAGCTTTCTTT.

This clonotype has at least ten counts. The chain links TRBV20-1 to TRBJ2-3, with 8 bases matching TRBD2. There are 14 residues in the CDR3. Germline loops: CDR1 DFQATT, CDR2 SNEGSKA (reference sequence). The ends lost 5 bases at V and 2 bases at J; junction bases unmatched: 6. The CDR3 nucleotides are TGCAGTGCTCCCACTAGCGGTAACACAGATACGCAGTATTTT. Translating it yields CSAPTSGNTDTQYF.

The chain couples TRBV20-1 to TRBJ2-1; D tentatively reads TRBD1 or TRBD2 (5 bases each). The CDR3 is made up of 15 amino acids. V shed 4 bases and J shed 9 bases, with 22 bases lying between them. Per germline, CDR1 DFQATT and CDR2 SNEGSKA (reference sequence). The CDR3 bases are TGCAGTGCTACGTTAGGGGAACGGGAATATGGTGAGCAGTTCTTC. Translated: CSATLGEREYGEQFF.

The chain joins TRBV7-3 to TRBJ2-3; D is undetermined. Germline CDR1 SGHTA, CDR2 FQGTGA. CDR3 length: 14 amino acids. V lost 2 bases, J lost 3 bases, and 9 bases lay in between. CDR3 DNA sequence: TGTGCCAGCAGCTTAGGTGTAGGTACAGATACGCAGTATTTT. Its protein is CASSLGVGTDTQYF.

CDR3 sequence (DNA): TGTGCCAGCAGTGTTGTCTGGGACCAGACCCAGTACTTC. Translating it yields CASSVVWDQTQYF. This chain connects TRBV7-3 to TRBJ2-5, with D perhaps being TRBD1 or TRBD2 (5 bases each). Germline loops: CDR1 SGHTA, CDR2 FQGTGA. The CDR3 consists of 13 residues. V lost 6 bases and J 6 bases, leaving 14 bases between the germline ends.

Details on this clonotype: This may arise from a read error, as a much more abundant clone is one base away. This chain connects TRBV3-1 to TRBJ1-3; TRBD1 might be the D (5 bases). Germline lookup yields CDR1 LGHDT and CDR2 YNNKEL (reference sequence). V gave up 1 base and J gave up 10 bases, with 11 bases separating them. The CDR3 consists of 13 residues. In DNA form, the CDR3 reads TGTGCCAGCAGCCAAGTGCAGGGCTTGACCATATATTTT. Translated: CASSQVQGLTIYF. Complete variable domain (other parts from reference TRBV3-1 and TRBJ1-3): DTAVSQTPKYLVTQMGNDKSIKCEQNLGHDTMYWYKQDSKKFLKIMFSYNNKELIINETVPNRFSPKSPDKAHLNLHINSLELGDSAVYFCASSQVQGLTIYFGEGSWLTVV.

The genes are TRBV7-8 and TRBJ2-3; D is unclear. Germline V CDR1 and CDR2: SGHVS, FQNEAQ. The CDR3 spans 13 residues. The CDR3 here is CASKLLGWDTQYF. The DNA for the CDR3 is TGTGCGAGTAAACTCTTAGGTTGGGATACGCAGTATTTT.